The 8 T cell receptor beta chains given below trace back to one sample, sequenced in a study of identifying expanded T cells in peripheral blood. The table came from immunoSEQ multiplex PCR; TCRdb's copy has only in-frame clones and leaves some out. The table shows some 100,000 clones, with around 90% occurring only once. Specimen: blood. Source of these receptors: a person aged 18-69 years in good health.

The sample holds one count of this clone. This chain joins TRBV30 and TRBJ1-2; the D gene is possibly TRBD1 (5 bases). Trimming shortened V by 0 bases and J by 4 bases, and 9 bases separated the two germline ends. Germline V CDR1 and CDR2: GTSNPN, SVGIG (reference sequence). The length of the CDR3 is 13 residues. The CDR3: CAWSVSGGYGYTF. CDR3 in DNA: TGTGCCTGGAGTGTATCTGGGGGCTATGGCTACACCTTC.

CDR3: CATSSRGGNQPQHF. The CDR3 coding sequence is TGTGCCACCAGCAGTCGCGGGGGCAATCAGCCCCAGCATTTT. This chain joins TRBV15 and TRBJ1-5, with unresolved D. CDR3 length: 14 amino acids. The germline gives CDR1 LNHNV, CDR2 YYDKDF (reference sequence). V lost 3 bases, J lost 2 bases, and 8 bases lay in between.

V gene TRBV2 combines with J gene TRBJ2-6, with D tentatively TRBD2 (5 bases). The CDR3 covers 16 residues. Trimming left V 7 bases short and J 0 bases short, with 13 bases between. Germline assignment: CDR1 SNHLY and CDR2 FYNNEI. CDR3 bases: TGTGCCAGCACCACCCCGGGGTTCTCTGGGGCCAACGTCCTGACTTTC. It encodes CASTTPGFSGANVLTF.

CDR3: CASPVNQPQHF. For the CDR3, the DNA is TGCGCCAGCCCCGTTAATCAGCCCCAGCATTTT. The chain has TRBV23-1 and TRBJ1-5; D call uncertain. TRBV23-1 is an ORF; its function is uncertain. This CDR3 has 11 residues. Trimming shortened V by 8 bases and J by 4 bases, and 6 bases separated the two germline ends.

This clone has only a few counts. The chain uses TRBV18 and TRBJ1-1; D gene ambiguous. Trimming pared 6 bases from V and 2 bases from J, leaving 10 bases between. Germline CDR1 and CDR2: KGHSH and LQKENI. This CDR3 contains 13 residues. CDR3 in amino acids: CASSPLDNTEAFF. CDR3 in DNA: TGTGCCAGCTCCCCCCTCGATAACACTGAAGCTTTCTTT.

Comments on this clone: Relative to the germline gene, one junction end is altered; a read error may explain this. V is TRBV19 and J is TRBJ2-1, with D possibly TRBD1 on 6 matching bases. CDR3 length equals 12 residues. CDR1 is LNHDA, CDR2 SQIVND, per germline (reference sequence). The CDR3: CASRPRDKEQFF. For the CDR3, the DNA is TGTGCCAGCCGACCCCGGGACAAGGAGCAGTTCTTC.

This clone was seen once. The chain links TRBV7-6 to TRBJ1-2; D unclear. Trimming left V 8 bases short and J 4 bases short, with 23 bases between. The CDR3 totals 16 residues. Germline values: CDR1 SGHVS, CDR2 FNYEAQ. The CDR3 coding sequence is TGTGCCAGCGGCCCACCGGGTGGGAGCTTAATCTATGGCTACACCTTC. This encodes CASGPPGGSLIYGYTF.

CDR3 in amino acids: CASSESSTNEKLFF. The DNA for the CDR3 is TGTGCCAGCAGTGAAAGCTCAACTAATGAAAAACTGTTTTTT. This sequence joins TRBV6-1 and TRBJ1-4, with unresolved D. Trimming removed 2 bases at V and 0 bases at J, with 4 bases between. The CDR3 is 14 residues long. Germline values: CDR1 MNHNS, CDR2 SASEGT.